This T cell receptor (beta chain) originates from a study of CD8+CD57+ T cells in acquired aplastic anemia. Previously, flow cytometry had revealed CD8+CD57+ cell expansion in the patients chosen for sequencing. Severe acquired aplastic anemia was diagnosed in all patients. Genomic DNA was employed as the template in profiling TCR beta VDJ and CDR3. TCRdb independently ran MiXCR on the reads; one entry per CDR3 protein. The data show around 200,000 distinct CDR3 sequences, about three fifths seen once. V shed 8 bases, J shed 7 bases, and the junction held 5 bases outside the gene matches. The CDR3 has 12 amino acids.

The source is a human donor with aplastic anemia. Material: sorted CD4+, CD8+, or CD8+CD57+ T cells (not recorded which) from PBMCs. The chain employs TRBV12-3 or TRBV12-4 and TRBJ1-2, with 9 bases lining up with TRBD1. The CDR3 sequence: CASEGQGGGYTF. DNA for the CDR3: TGTGCCAGCGAGGGACAGGGCGGTGGCTACACCTTC.